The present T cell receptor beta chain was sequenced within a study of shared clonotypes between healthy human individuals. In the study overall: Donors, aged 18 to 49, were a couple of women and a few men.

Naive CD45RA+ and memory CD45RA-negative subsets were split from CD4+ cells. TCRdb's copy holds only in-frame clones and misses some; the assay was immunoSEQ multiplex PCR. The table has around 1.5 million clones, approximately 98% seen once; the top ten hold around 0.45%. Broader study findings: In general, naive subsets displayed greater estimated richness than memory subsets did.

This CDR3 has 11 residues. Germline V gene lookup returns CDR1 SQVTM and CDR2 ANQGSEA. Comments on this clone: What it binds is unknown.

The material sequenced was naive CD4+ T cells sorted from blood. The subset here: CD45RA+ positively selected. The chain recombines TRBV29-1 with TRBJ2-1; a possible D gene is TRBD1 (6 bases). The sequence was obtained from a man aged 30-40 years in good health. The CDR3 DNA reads TGCAGTTCATTACAGGGCTATGAGCAGTTCTTC. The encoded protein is CSSLQGYEQFF.